This T cell receptor beta chain comes out of a study of blood T cells in healthy people across ages. Findings of the study overall: Unsorted PBMCs prevented conclusive naive versus antigen-experienced comparison.

The J segment lost 0 bases and the V segment lost 6 bases, leaving 6 bases of the junction unmatched. CDR1 is MDHEN and CDR2 is SYDVKM in the germline V gene. This CDR3 contains 15 residues. The use of a sample-barcoded 5' primer and a J-beta primer mix characterized a second PCR of roughly 7 to 11 cycles. TCRdb analysed the 5' RACE reads with MiXCR anew, one entry per CDR3 protein. This sample has some 1,000,000 distinct CDR3 sequences; under 30% occur once, and the top ten carry around 0.7%. In the case of this clonotype: The target antigen is unknown.

These data were also reused for a study on T cells of mothers and their children. Per that paper: Each child gave approximately 2.8 million TCR beta CDR3 reads (each mother, over 9.5 million).

The sequenced material came from blood. The chain links TRBV28 to TRBJ2-3; 7 nucleotides line up with TRBD2. The receptor was isolated from a girl under 10 years old in good health. Here the CDR3 DNA reads TGTGCCAGCAGAACCCTAGCGGATAGCACAGATACGCAGTATTTT. Translated: CASRTLADSTDTQYF.